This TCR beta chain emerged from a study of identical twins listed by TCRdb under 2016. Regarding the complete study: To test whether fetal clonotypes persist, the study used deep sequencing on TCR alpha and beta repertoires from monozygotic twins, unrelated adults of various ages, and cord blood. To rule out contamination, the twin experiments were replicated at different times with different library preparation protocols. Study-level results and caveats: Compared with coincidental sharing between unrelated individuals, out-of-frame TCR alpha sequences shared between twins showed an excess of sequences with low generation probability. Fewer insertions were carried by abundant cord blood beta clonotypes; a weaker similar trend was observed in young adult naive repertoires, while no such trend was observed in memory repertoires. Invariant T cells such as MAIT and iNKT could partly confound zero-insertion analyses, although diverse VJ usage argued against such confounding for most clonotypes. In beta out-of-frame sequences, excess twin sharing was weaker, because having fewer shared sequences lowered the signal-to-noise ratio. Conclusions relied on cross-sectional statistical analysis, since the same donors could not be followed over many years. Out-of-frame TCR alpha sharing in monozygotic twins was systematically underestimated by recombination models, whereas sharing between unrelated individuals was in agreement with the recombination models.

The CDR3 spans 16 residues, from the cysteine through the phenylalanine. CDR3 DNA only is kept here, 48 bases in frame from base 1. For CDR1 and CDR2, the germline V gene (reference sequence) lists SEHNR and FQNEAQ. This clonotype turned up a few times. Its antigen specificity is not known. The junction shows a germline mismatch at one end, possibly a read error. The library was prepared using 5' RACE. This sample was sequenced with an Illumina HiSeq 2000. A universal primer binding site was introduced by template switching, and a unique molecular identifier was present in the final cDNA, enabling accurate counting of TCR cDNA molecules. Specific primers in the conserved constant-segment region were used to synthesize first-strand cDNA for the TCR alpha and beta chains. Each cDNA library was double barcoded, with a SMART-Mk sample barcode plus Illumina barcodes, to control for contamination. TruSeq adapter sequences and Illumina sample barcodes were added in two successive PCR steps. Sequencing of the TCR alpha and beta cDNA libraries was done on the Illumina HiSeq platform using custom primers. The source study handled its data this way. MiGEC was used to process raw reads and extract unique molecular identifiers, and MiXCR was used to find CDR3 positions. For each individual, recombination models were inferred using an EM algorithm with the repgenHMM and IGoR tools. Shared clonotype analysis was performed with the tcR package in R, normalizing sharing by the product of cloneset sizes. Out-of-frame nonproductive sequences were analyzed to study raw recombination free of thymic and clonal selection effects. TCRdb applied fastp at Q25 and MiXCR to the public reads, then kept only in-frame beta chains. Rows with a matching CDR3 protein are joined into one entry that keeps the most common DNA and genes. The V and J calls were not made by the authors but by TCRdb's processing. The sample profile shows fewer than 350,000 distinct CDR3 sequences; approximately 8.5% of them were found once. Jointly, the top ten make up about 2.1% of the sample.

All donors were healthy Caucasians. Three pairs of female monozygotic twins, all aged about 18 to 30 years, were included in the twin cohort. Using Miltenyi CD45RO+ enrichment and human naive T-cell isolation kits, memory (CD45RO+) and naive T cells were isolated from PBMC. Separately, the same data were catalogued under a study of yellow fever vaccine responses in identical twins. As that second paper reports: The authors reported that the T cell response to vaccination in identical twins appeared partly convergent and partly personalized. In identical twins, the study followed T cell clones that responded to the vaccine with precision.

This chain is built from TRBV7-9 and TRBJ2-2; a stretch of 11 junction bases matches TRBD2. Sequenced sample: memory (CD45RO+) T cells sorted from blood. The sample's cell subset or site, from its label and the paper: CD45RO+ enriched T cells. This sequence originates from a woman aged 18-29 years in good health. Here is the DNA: TGTGCCAGCAGCCTAGCGGGGGGCCCATCCTCCGGGGAGCTGTTTTTT. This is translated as CASSLAGGPSSGELFF. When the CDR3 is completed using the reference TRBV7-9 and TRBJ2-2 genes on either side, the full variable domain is DTGVSQNPRHKITKRGQNVTFRCDPISEHNRLYWYRQTLGQGPEFLTYFQNEAQLEKSRLLSDRFSAERPKGSFSTLEIQRTEQGDSAMYLCASSLAGGPSSGELFFGEGSRLTVL.